The TCR beta chain described here comes from a study of T cells after yellow fever vaccination (dated by TCRdb to the late 2010s). With regard to the full study: Libraries from fractions with low cell numbers were prepared with the SMART-Seq v4 Ultra Low Input RNA kit. Bulk TCR alpha and beta repertoires were sequenced longitudinally to track T-cell clones before and after primary and booster YFV17D yellow fever vaccination. Two healthy male donors made up the cohort, one aged 18 to 30 years and the other aged 30 to 40 years. Bulk PBMC replicates and cell subsets were isolated from blood drawn at multiple timepoints before and after both primary and secondary immunization.

Synthesis of TCR cDNA relied on 5'RACE template switching, a step that introduced a universal primer site along with unique molecular identifiers. Priming for cDNA synthesis came from both the TCR alpha and TCR beta constant segments. Two PCR steps were used to amplify libraries, with sample barcodes and sequencing adapters being added in the second step. Sequencing of libraries was done on Illumina HiSeq 2500 (2x100 bp) or NovaSeq (2x150 bp). As for how the authors treated the data: Demultiplexing of reads and collapsing into UMI consensus sequences were performed with MIGEC, and V(D)J alignment was carried out with MiXCR. Vaccine-responding clonotypes were identified with edgeR using replicate PBMC samples, with FDR below 0.01 and a log2 fold change above 5 up to day 15 being required. Each bulk clonotype received a CD4 or CD8 identity based on whether the sequenced CD4 or CD8 repertoire contained that clonotype at higher abundance. TCRdb trimmed public reads at Q25 via fastp, called clones via MiXCR and kept in-frame beta chains. Records with the same CDR3 protein are collapsed into one entry carrying the most frequent genes and DNA. None of the V and J calls come from the authors' own analysis; TCRdb made them. This sample gives 550,000 or so distinct CDR3 sequences in total; 15% to 20% of them show up just once. The top ten clonotypes cover 13% to 15% of the sample.

General study outcomes and caveats: Compared with the primary T-cell response, the secondary T-cell response was weaker but faster, peaking on day 5 rather than day 15. After the booster, most of the clones that had expanded following primary vaccination were detected again (96% of CD4 and around 87% of CD8), which suggests that memory was broadly maintained. Because the study included only a couple of donors, the extent to which the findings can be generalized is limited. FACS-sorted repertoires could contain abundant contaminating clonotypes from the bulk population, so computational filtering was required. A small fraction of clonotypes appeared in both the CD4 and CD8 compartments, likely as a result of convergent recombination.

Based on the germline V gene, the CDR1 and CDR2 sequences are SQVTM and ANQGSEA. The CDR3 numbers 14 residues from cysteine through phenylalanine. The only DNA kept is the CDR3, 42 bases in frame from the first base. V and J lose 6 bases and 5 bases, and a span of 17 bases separates them. As to this clonotype: It lacks a known antigen. No quality values exist for individual bases; no much larger clone is one base distant.

The meaning of the sample's treatment or condition label: live attenuated yellow fever vaccine strain. At each blood-draw timepoint, two biological replicates of bulk PBMCs were collected. PBMCs were isolated from peripheral blood using a standard Ficoll-Paque protocol. TriZol was used to extract RNA from bulk PBMCs, CD4 and CD8 fractions, and dextramer-positive and dextramer-negative fractions. The material was PBMCs, obtained 15 days after the yellow fever booster vaccination. The origin of this receptor is a man aged 30 to 39 who received the YFV17D yellow fever vaccine. The sequence joins TRBV29-1 to TRBJ2-1; the D gene identity is not certain. The DNA sequence follows: TGCAGCGTCCTCGGCCGCGACCGCGACAATGAGCAGTTCTTC. The translation is CSVLGRDRDNEQFF.